The present T cell receptor beta chain was sequenced within a study of shared clonotypes between healthy human individuals. Across the study: Used for every donor were three CD4 naive, three CD4 memory, two CD8 naive and one CD8 memory plate.

At deep level, the assay was performed. Profiled with immunoSEQ multiplex PCR; TCRdb holds only in-frame clones, not every one. The sample shows about 2 million clones, about 94% of them seen only once. Naive CD8 cells comprised CD45RO-negative, CCR7-positively selected cells, excluding terminally differentiated effector memory CD45RA+ cells. CDR1 is SEHNR and CDR2 is FQNEAQ in the germline V gene (reference sequence). The CDR3 covers 13 residues. J lost 6 bases, V lost 3 bases, and 1 base had no gene match. The source is a man between 18 and 35 years old in good health. The material sequenced was naive CD8+ T cells sorted from blood. The V gene is TRBV7-9, the J gene TRBJ2-2; 7 nucleotides line up with TRBD1. The CDR3: CASSFTGAGELFF. CDR3 DNA: TGTGCCAGCAGCTTTACAGGGGCCGGGGAGCTGTTTTTT.